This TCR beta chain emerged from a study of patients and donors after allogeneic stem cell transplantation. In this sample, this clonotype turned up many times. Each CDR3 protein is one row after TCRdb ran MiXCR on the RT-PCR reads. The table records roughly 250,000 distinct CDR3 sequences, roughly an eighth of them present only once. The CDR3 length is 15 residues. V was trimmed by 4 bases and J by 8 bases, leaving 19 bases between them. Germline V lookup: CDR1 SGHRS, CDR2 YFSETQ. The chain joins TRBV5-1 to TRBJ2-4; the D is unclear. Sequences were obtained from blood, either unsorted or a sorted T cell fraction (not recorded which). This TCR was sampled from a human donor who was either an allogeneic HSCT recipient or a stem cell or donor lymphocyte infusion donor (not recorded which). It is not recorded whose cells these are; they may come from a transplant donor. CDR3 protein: CASSPLDKPVDIQYF. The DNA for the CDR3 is TGCGCCAGCAGCCCACTTGATAAACCCGTGGACATTCAGTACTTC.